This T cell receptor beta chain was recovered during a study of blood T cell repertoires in COVID-19. Per the study methods: Nucleated cell number was recorded as an estimate derived from reference gene primer amplification. Libraries were prepared by immunoSEQ multiplex PCR; TCRdb keeps only in-frame clonotypes and omits some of them. V, J and clone size are taken as reported in that table, and D and trimming were inferred from the DNA itself. The sample contains 95,000 to 150,000 clones, around 91% of which appear only once. Germline assignment: CDR1 SGHTA and CDR2 FQGNSA. V was trimmed by 1 base and J by 0 bases, leaving 7 bases between them. The CDR3 has 14 residues.

The receptor's source is a man in his sixties or seventies with active or convalescent COVID-19. Sequencing input: peripheral blood. This rearrangement joins TRBV7-2 to TRBJ2-7, with D possibly TRBD2 on 5 matching bases. CDR3 in amino acids: CASSLVEDSYEQYF. The CDR3 DNA follows: TGTGCCAGCAGCTTAGTGGAGGACTCCTACGAGCAGTACTTC.